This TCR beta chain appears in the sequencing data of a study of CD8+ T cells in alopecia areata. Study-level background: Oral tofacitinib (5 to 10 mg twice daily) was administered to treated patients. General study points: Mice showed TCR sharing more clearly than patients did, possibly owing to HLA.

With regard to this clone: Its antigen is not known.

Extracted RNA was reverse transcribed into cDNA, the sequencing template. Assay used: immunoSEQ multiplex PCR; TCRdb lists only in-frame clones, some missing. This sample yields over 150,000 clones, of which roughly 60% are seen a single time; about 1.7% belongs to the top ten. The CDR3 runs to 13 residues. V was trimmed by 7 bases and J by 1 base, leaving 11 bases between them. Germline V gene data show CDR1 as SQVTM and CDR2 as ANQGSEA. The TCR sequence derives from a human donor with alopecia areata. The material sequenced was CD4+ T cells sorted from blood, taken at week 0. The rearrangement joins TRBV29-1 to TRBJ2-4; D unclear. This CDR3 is CSAGGVAKNIQYF. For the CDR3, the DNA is TGCAGCGCTGGTGGGGTGGCCAAAAACATTCAGTACTTC.